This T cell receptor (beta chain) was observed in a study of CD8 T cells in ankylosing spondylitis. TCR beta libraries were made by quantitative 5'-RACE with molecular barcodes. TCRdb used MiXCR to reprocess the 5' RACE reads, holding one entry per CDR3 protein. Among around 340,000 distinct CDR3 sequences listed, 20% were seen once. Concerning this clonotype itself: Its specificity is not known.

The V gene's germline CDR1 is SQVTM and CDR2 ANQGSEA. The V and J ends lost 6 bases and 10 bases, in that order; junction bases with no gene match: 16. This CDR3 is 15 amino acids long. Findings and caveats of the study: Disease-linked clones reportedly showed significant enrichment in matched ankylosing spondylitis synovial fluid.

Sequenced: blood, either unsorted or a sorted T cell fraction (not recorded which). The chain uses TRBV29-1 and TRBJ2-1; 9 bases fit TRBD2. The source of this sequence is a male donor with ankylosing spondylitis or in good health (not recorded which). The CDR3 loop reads CSVDLGTSQPGEQFF. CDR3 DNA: TGCAGCGTGGATTTAGGGACTAGCCAACCGGGGGAGCAGTTCTTC.